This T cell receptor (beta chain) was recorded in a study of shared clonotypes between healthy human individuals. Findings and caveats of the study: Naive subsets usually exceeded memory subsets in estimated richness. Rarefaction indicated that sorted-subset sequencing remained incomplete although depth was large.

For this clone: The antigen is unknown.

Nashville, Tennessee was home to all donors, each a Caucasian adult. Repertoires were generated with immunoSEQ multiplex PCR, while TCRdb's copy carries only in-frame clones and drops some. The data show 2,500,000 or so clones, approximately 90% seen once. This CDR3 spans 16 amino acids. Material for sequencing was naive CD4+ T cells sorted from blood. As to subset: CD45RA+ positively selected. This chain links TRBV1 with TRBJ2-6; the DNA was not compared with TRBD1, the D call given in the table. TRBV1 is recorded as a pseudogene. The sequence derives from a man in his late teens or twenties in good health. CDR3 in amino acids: CTSSQAQGKGANVLTF. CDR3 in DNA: TGCACCAGCAGCCAAGCCCAGGGTAAGGGGGCCAACGTCCTGACTTTC.